This T cell receptor (beta chain) was captured in a study of pediatric ulcerative colitis. Sequencing was performed with immunoSEQ multiplex PCR; in TCRdb, only in-frame clones are kept and a portion is missing. The data show about 64,000 clones, approximately 87% seen once. General study findings and limits: Blood samples from two patients yielded substantially fewer templates and were excluded from blood-rectal overlap analysis. Rectal repertoires separated controls, mild-moderate and acute severe colitis.

V trimming: 5 bases; J trimming: 8 bases; junction bases outside the gene matches: 6. The CDR3 consists of 13 residues. CDR1 and CDR2 (germline): LNHDA, SQIVND (reference sequence). A note on this clone: No antigen is known for it.

The diagnostic colonoscopy in ulcerative colitis patients preceded any immunosuppressive treatment. The rearrangement uses TRBV19 and TRBJ1-1, with 9 bases fitting TRBD1. What was sequenced was blood. The TCR comes from a boy between 10 and 17 years old with severe ulcerative colitis. CDR3 protein: CASSVRQGEEAFF. The DNA for the CDR3 is TGTGCCAGTAGTGTGAGACAGGGGGAGGAAGCTTTCTTT.